This TCR beta chain emerged from a study of early T cells in non-severe SARS-CoV-2 infection. One entry per CDR3 protein, called by TCRdb with MiXCR from the 5' RACE reads. The sample has tens of thousands of distinct CDR3 sequences; around 12% are singletons. The V end lost 2 bases, the J end lost 1 base, and 2 bases lay between the germline ends. The germline V gene has CDR1 MNHEY and CDR2 SVGEGT. This CDR3 is 12 amino acids long. This clonotype came up many times. This TCR was recovered from an adult who was a healthcare worker with PCR-confirmed SARS-CoV-2 infection or an uninfected control (not recorded which). Sequencing was performed on whole blood. The chain couples TRBV6-2 or TRBV6-3 to TRBJ1-1; D not certain. The CDR3 region has the DNA TGTGCCAGCAGTTACAGGAACACTGAAGCTTTCTTT. As protein: CASSYRNTEAFF.